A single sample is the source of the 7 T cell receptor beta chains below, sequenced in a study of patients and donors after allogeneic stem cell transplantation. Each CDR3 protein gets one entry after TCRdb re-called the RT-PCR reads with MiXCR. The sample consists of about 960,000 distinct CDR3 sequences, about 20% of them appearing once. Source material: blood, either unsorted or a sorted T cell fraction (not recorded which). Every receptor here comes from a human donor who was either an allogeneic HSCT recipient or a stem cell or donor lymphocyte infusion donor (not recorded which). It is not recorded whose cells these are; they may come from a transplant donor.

As DNA, the CDR3 is TGTGCCAGCAGTTCACCACGGGGGGCCGGGGCCCACAATGAGCAGTTCTTC. As protein: CASSSPRGAGAHNEQFF. The V call is TRBV12-3 or TRBV12-4, the J call TRBJ2-1, with D perhaps TRBD2 (7 bases). V lost 4 bases to trimming and J lost 5 bases, with 21 bases between them. The CDR3 runs to 17 residues.

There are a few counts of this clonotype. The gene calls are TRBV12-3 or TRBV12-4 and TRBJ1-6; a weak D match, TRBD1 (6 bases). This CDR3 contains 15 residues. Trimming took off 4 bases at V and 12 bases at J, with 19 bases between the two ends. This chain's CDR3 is CASSSTGQPRKPLHF. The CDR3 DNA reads TGTGCCAGCAGTTCCACCGGACAGCCCCGCAAACCCCTCCACTTT.

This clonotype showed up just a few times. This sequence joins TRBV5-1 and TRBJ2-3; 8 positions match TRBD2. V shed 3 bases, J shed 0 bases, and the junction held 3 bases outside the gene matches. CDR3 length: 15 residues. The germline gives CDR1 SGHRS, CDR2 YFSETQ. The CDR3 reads CASSYSGGSTDTQYF. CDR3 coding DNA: TGCGCCAGCAGCTACTCGGGAGGGAGCACAGATACGCAGTATTTT.

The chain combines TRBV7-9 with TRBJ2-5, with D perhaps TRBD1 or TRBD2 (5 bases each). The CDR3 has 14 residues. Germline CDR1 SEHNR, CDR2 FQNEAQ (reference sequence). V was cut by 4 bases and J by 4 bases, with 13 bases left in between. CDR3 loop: CASSSRDLPETQYF. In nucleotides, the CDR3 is TGTGCCAGCAGCTCCCGGGACCTACCAGAGACCCAGTACTTC.

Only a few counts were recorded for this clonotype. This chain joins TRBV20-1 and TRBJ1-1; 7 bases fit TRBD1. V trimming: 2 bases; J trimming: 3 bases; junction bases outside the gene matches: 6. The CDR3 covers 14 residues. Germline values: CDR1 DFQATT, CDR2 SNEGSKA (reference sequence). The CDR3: CSARPHGQDTEAFF. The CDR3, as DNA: TGCAGTGCTAGACCCCACGGACAGGACACTGAAGCTTTCTTT.

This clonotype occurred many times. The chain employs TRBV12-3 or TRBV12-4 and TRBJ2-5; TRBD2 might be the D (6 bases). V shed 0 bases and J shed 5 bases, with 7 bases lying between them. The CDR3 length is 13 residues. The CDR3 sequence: CASSLAREETQYF. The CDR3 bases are TGTGCCAGCAGTTTAGCCCGGGAGGAGACCCAGTACTTC.

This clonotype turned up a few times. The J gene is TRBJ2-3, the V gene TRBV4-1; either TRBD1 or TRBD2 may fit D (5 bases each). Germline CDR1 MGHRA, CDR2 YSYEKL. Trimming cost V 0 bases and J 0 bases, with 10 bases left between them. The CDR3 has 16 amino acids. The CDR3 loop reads CASSQEPGSSTDTQYF. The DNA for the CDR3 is TGCGCCAGCAGCCAAGAACCAGGGAGCAGCACAGATACGCAGTATTTT.